The text below deals with one T cell receptor (beta chain). Its antigen is not known. The data belong to a study of Graves' ophthalmopathy and Graves' hyperthyroidism. Study-wide results and caveats: In blood appeared most of the expanded thyroid clonotypes whose frequency exceeded 0.001. Ophthalmopathy progression cases were predicted by the model with 70% to 71% sensitivity and about 72% specificity.

Ophthalmopathy in the donors was of moderate-to-severe activity, with CAS ≥3, NOSPECS ≥4 and duration under 3 months. The diagnostic workup employed clinical symptoms, serum thyroxine, TRAb, thyroid ultrasound and orbital computed tomography. RNA transcripts were the template, and TCR beta CDR3 regions were amplified from them. First-round RT-PCR employed HTBI primers, with a second-round multiplex PCR after it. TCRdb ran MiXCR on the multiplex PCR reads and lists one entry per CDR3 protein. The sample lists 500,000 to 800,000 distinct CDR3 sequences; about two fifths were seen once. The sequenced sample consisted of peripheral blood. The origin of this receptor is an adult man with Graves' ophthalmopathy.

The CDR3 loop is CASSGSGRTGTGELFF. The CDR3, as DNA: TGTGCCAGCAGCGGTAGCGGGAGAACGGGCACCGGGGAGCTGTTTTTT. This chain connects TRBV6-6 to TRBJ2-2; 9 nucleotides match TRBD2. CDR1 and CDR2 from the germline V gene are MNHNY and SVGAGI (reference sequence). The trim removed 6 bases at V and 4 bases at J, leaving 9 bases unmatched. This CDR3 is built from 16 residues.